This is a list of T cell receptor beta chains from one sample in a study of identical twins. Via MiXCR, TCRdb re-called the 5' RACE reads, giving one row per CDR3 protein. The sample consists of 700,000 or so distinct CDR3 sequences, roughly 8% of them appearing once. A further study also used this sample, focusing on yellow fever vaccine responses in identical twins.

Sequenced material: PBMCs. Receptors originate from a young woman in good health. Each CDR3 is given with its conserved first and last residue. Fields, in order: V gene, D gene, J gene, clone size, CDR3 DNA, CDR3 protein. D genes are given only for firm matches. Not every row has a clone size; where given, it reads once, few, many or a size class.

TRBV29-1,TRBD2,TRBJ2-3,few,TGCAGCGTGGGGACTAGCGGGCCCACAGATACGCAGTATTTT,CSVGTSGPTDTQYF
TRBV29-1,TRBD2,TRBJ2-1,few,TGCAGCGTTGAGGATGCGGGACTAGCATACAATGAGCAGTTCTTC,CSVEDAGLAYNEQFF
TRBV10-3,TRBD1,TRBJ2-3,few,TGTGCCATCAGTGAGTCCCCCCCCGGGCAGGGGGCTCTGTATACGCAGTATTTT,CAISESPPGQGALYTQYF
TRBV7-2,TRBD2,TRBJ2-3,many,TGTGCCAGCAGTTCTCGGGACGCGGGACTAGCGGTCGTCACGCAGTATTTT,CASSSRDAGLAVVTQYF
TRBV29-1,.,TRBJ2-3,.,TGCAGCGTTGATACTAGAGGGGGTGGTGGAGATACGCAGTATTTT,CSVDTRGGGGDTQYF
TRBV7-9,TRBD1,TRBJ2-7,few,TGTGCCAGCAGCCGATATCCCCATACAGGGGCCTACGAGCAGTACTTC,CASSRYPHTGAYEQYF
TRBV6-5,.,TRBJ2-7,many,TGTGCCAGCATGTCAGGCTCCTACGAGCAGTACTTC,CASMSGSYEQYF
TRBV28,.,TRBJ1-1,.,TGTGCCAGAGAGCACCAGGGCACTGAAGCTTTCTTT,CAREHQGTEAFF
TRBV20-1,.,TRBJ2-1,once,TGCAGTGCTAGAAGGGTCTCCTACAATGAGCAGTTCTTC,CSARRVSYNEQFF
TRBV19,.,TRBJ2-7,few,TGTGCCAGTAGTGTCGACAGAAAAGACGCGCAGTACTTC,CASSVDRKDAQYF
TRBV2,.,TRBJ2-4,.,TGTGCCAGCACCGAGGGCAACGGGGGCATTCAGTACTTC,CASTEGNGGIQYF